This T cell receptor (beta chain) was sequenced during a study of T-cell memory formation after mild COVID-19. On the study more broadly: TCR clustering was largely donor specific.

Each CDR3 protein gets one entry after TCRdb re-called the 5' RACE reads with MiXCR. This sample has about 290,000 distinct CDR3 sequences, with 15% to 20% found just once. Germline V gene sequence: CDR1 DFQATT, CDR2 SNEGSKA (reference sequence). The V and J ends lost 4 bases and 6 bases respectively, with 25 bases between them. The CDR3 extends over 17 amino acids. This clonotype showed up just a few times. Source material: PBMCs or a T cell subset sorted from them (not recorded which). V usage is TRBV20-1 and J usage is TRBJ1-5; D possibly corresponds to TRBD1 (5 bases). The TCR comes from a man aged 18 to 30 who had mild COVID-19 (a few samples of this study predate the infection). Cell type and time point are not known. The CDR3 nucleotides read TGCAGTGCTAAGGGGTTCGCCTATGGGCGTTTGGGTCAGCCCCAGCATTTT. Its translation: CSAKGFAYGRLGQPQHF.